The entry below gives a single T cell receptor (beta chain) sequence along with its context. The antigen remains unidentified. The entry originates in a study of T cell responses to AZD1222 COVID-19 vaccine. The V gene's germline CDR1 is MNHEY and CDR2 SVGAGI. CDR3 size: 15 residues. V was cut by 7 bases and J by 3 bases, with 16 bases left in between. Only in-frame clones appear in the TCRdb table, and some are missing; sequencing was by immunoSEQ multiplex PCR. The sample contains fewer than 200,000 clones, 85% to 95% of which appear only once. Study findings and constraints: Mapped onto spike, vaccine-associated CD4 TCRs spanned it and were dominant at 160-218 and 743-854. AZD1222 recipients seropositive at baseline numbered only five to seven.

Sequenced material: peripheral blood, taken on day 0 of AZD1222 vaccination. The clonotype originates from an adult in good health. This chain connects TRBV6-5 to TRBJ1-5; no firm D call. The CDR3 region has the DNA TGTGCCAGCAATTTCTGGCTCCTCAACAATCAGCCCCAGCATTTT. It encodes CASNFWLLNNQPQHF.